The 20 T cell receptor beta chains below come from one sample, sequenced in a study of blood T cell repertoires in COVID-19. Profiled with immunoSEQ multiplex PCR; TCRdb holds only in-frame clones, not every one. The sample has roughly 60,000 clones; around 82% are singletons. Sequenced material: peripheral blood. These TCRs come from a man older than 75 with COVID-19, enrolled during active disease.

This chain links TRBV5-6 with TRBJ2-7, with D hard to call. The CDR3 totals 13 residues. V was shortened by 4 bases and J by 0 bases, with 8 bases between the two germline ends. The germline V gene has CDR1 SGHDT and CDR2 YYEEEE. The CDR3 here is CASSAAVSYEQYV. CDR3 nucleotide sequence: TGTGCCAGCAGCGCTGCGGTCTCCTACGAGCAGTACGTC.

J is TRBJ2-5 and V is TRBV7-2, with D tentatively TRBD1 (6 bases). V lost 5 bases and J 5 bases, leaving 15 bases between the germline ends. In germline, CDR1 is SGHTA, CDR2 FQGNSA. This CDR3 is 14 amino acids long. The CDR3, as DNA: TGTGCCAGCAGCCCCACCCGACAGGTTGAGACCCAGTACTTC. Its protein product is CASSPTRQVETQYF.

This chain connects TRBV4-3 to TRBJ1-1; D perhaps matches TRBD1 (6 bases). The CDR3 spans 13 residues. V was pared by 0 bases and J by 5 bases, with 7 bases between. Germline CDR1 and CDR2: LGHNA and YSLEER. CDR3 residues: CASSQDRGTEAFF. CDR3 bases: TGCGCCAGCAGCCAAGATAGGGGGACTGAAGCTTTCTTT.

This chain connects TRBV6-1 to TRBJ1-2; possible D gene TRBD1, 5 bases. CDR1 is MNHNS, CDR2 SASEGT, per germline. The CDR3 spans 15 residues. V shed 2 bases and J shed 4 bases, with 14 bases lying between them. CDR3 DNA: TGTGCCAGCAGTGAACGACGGGGGGTCATCTATGGCTACACCTTC. It specifies CASSERRGVIYGYTF.

The rearrangement joins TRBV6-5 to TRBJ1-2, with D perhaps matching TRBD1 (5 bases). There are 14 residues in the CDR3. V was trimmed by 0 bases and J by 3 bases, leaving 8 bases between them. Per the germline V gene, CDR1 is MNHEY and CDR2 is SVGAGI. Here the CDR3 reads CASSYSRVHYGYTF. CDR3 sequence (DNA): TGTGCCAGCAGTTACTCCAGGGTACACTATGGCTACACCTTC.

This clone was seen more than once but under ten times. The genes are TRBV5-1 and TRBJ2-2; D may be TRBD1 (5 bases). This CDR3 has 15 residues. Germline V gene sequence: CDR1 SGHRS, CDR2 YFSETQ. Trimming took off 4 bases at V and 5 bases at J, with 15 bases between the two ends. The CDR3, as DNA: TGCGCCAGCAGCCTCCGTACCAGGGTTACCGGGGAGCTGTTTTTT. Its protein is CASSLRTRVTGELFF.

The chain couples TRBV6-6 to TRBJ1-2; D is uncertain. Germline values: CDR1 MNHNY, CDR2 SVGAGI (reference sequence). CDR3 length: 11 amino acids. Trimming left V 7 bases short and J 2 bases short, with 5 bases between. CDR3 sequence reads: CASKENYGYTF. The CDR3 DNA sequence: TGTGCCAGCAAGGAGAACTATGGCTACACCTTC.

The chain is built from TRBV11-3 and TRBJ2-1; 9 positions agree with TRBD1. Germline lookup yields CDR1 SGHNT and CDR2 YENEEA. The CDR3 has 15 amino acids. Trimming removed 3 bases from V and 4 bases from J; junction bases left unmatched: 4. CDR3 sequence reads: CASSFETGGYNEQFF. CDR3 bases: TGTGCCAGCAGCTTCGAGACAGGGGGGTACAATGAGCAGTTCTTC.

The table lists this clone with a few counts. The chain is built from TRBV6-6 and TRBJ2-2; D is possibly TRBD2 (5 bases). V lost 6 bases, J lost 5 bases, and 16 bases lay in between. The CDR3 covers 15 residues. In germline, CDR1 is MNHNY, CDR2 SVGAGI (reference sequence). In nucleotides, the CDR3 is TGTGCCAGCAGCGCGGGCCCCATGGGGACCGGGGAGCTGTTTTTT. This sequence encodes CASSAGPMGTGELFF.

The chain uses TRBV4-3 and TRBJ2-5, with D uncertain. The V gene lost 1 base and the J gene lost 1 base, with 4 bases spanning the gap. The germline gives CDR1 LGHNA, CDR2 YSLEER. This CDR3 has 13 amino acids. CDR3 loop: CASSQGSQETQYF. In nucleotides, the CDR3 is TGCGCCAGCAGCCAAGGCAGCCAAGAGACCCAGTACTTC.

Only a few counts were recorded for this clone. V gene TRBV2 combines with J gene TRBJ1-2; D might be TRBD1 (5 bases). The germline gives CDR1 SNHLY, CDR2 FYNNEI. Trimming pared 5 bases from V and 3 bases from J, leaving 16 bases between. The CDR3 length is 15 residues. The DNA for the CDR3 is TGTGCCAGCAGTACCATATCCAAGACAGACTATGGCTACACCTTC. It translates to CASSTISKTDYGYTF. The full variable domain, completed using reference TRBV2 and TRBJ1-2, is EPEVTQTPSHQVTQMGQEVILRCVPISNHLYFYWYRQILGQKVEFLVSFYNNEISEKSEIFDDQFSVERPDGSNFTLKIRSTKLEDSAMYFCASSTISKTDYGYTFGSGTRLTVV.

The chain combines TRBV11-2 with TRBJ1-2; 9 bases are shared with TRBD1. The junction had 8 bases not matched to a gene; V was cut back by 5 bases and J by 4 bases. The CDR3 spans 15 residues. The germline V gene encodes CDR1 SGHAT and CDR2 FQNNGV. The chain's CDR3 is CASSATTGGGYGYTF. As DNA, the CDR3 is TGTGCCAGCAGCGCAACTACAGGGGGCGGCTATGGCTACACCTTC.

The V and J genes are TRBV19 and TRBJ1-2; 7 bases are shared with TRBD1. V dropped 5 bases and J dropped 4; count of bases not matched to a gene: 10. This CDR3 is 15 amino acids long. The V gene's germline CDR1 is LNHDA and CDR2 SQIVND (reference sequence). The chain's CDR3 is CASSFRGETTYGYTF. The CDR3 region has the DNA TGTGCCAGTAGTTTCAGGGGGGAGACGACCTATGGCTACACCTTC.

The chain joins TRBV5-1 to TRBJ1-4; 10 bases agree with TRBD1. Germline CDR1 SGHRS, CDR2 YFSETQ. The CDR3 is 16 amino acids. Trimming at V came to 1 base and at J to 8 bases, leaving 8 bases not matched to a gene. The CDR3 DNA is TGCGCCAGCAGCTTGTTCCCCGGGACAGGGGACGAAAAACTGTTTTTT. Protein sequence: CASSLFPGTGDEKLFF.

This chain joins TRBV28 and TRBJ1-5; weak D call: TRBD1 (6 bases). V lost 4 bases to trimming and J lost 0 bases, with 19 bases between them. The CDR3 loop spans 18 amino acids. The germline CDR1 and CDR2 sequences are MDHEN and SYDVKM. The CDR3 loop is CASSSPPQGPYSNQPQHF. The CDR3 nucleotides are TGTGCCAGCAGTTCGCCCCCACAGGGCCCCTATAGCAATCAGCCCCAGCATTTT.

This chain joins TRBV25-1 and TRBJ2-2; 7 nucleotides match TRBD2. Germline-derived CDR1 and CDR2 are MGHDK and SYGVNS. Losses at the gene ends were 1 base for V and 7 bases for J; bases not matched to a gene: 0. The CDR3 is 13 amino acids. The CDR3 protein is CASSEWGGGELFF. As DNA, the CDR3 is TGTGCCAGCAGTGAATGGGGGGGCGGGGAGCTGTTTTTT.

The sample holds one count of this clone. The genes are TRBV6-1 and TRBJ2-7, with 8 bases identical to TRBD1. From germline, CDR1 is MNHNS and CDR2 SASEGT. The CDR3 is made up of 14 amino acids. Trimming at V came to 3 bases and at J to 5 bases, leaving 6 bases not matched to a gene. Here the CDR3 DNA reads TGTGCCAGCAGTGACACAGGGGGAGTCCACGAGCAGTACTTC. Protein sequence: CASSDTGGVHEQYF.

This chain connects TRBV7-9 to TRBJ2-3; 8 bases map to TRBD1. From germline, CDR1 is SEHNR and CDR2 FQNEAQ (reference sequence). This CDR3 has 14 residues. Trimming at V came to 4 bases and at J to 4 bases, leaving 4 bases not matched to a gene. The CDR3 loop is CASSSDREADTQYF. CDR3 in DNA: TGTGCCAGCAGCTCGGACAGGGAGGCAGATACGCAGTATTTT.

This chain uses TRBV6-2 or TRBV6-3 with TRBJ1-4; D uncertain. Germline values: CDR1 MNHEY, CDR2 SVGEGT. V lost 5 bases and J 5 bases, leaving 15 bases between the germline ends. The CDR3 extends over 15 amino acids. In DNA, the CDR3 is TGTGCCAGCAGTCGCGGCCCGGCTGAAAATGAAAAACTGTTTTTT. It encodes CASSRGPAENEKLFF.

The chain joins TRBV5-4 to TRBJ1-4, with a tentative D call TRBD1 (5 bases). CDR1 is SGHNT and CDR2 is YYREEE in the germline V gene (reference sequence). V was cut by 4 bases and J by 8 bases, with 9 bases left in between. This CDR3 comprises 12 residues. This CDR3 reads CASSVDSEKLFF. As DNA, the CDR3 is TGTGCCAGCAGCGTCGACAGCGAAAAACTGTTTTTT.